A selection of T cell receptor beta chains follows, all from one sample in a study of T cells in Graves' hyperthyroidism and ophthalmopathy. TCRdb independently ran MiXCR on the multiplex PCR reads; one entry per CDR3 protein. The table has some 300,000 distinct CDR3 sequences, around a fifth seen once. Material for sequencing was blood. Receptors were obtained from a man aged 45-65 years with Graves' ophthalmopathy. Both conserved end residues are part of each CDR3. A D gene is named only where the DNA matches it firmly. The size entry is marked missing in some rows and otherwise reads once, few, many or a size class.

J gene	D gene	clone size	V gene	CDR3 protein	CDR3 DNA
TRBJ2-2	TRBD2	NA	TRBV5-1	CASSFDSGTSAGELFF	TGCGCCAGCAGCTTCGATTCAGGGACTAGTGCCGGGGAGCTGTTTTTT
TRBJ2-1	TRBD2	many	TRBV11-3	CASSLGSLAGGTEQFF	TGTGCCAGCAGCTTAGGTTCCCTAGCGGGAGGTACTGAGCAGTTCTTC
TRBJ2-1	TRBD2	many	TRBV5-4	CASSFPSGSGNEQFF	TGTGCCAGCAGCTTCCCTAGCGGGAGTGGCAATGAGCAGTTCTTC
TRBJ2-3	NA	few	TRBV9	CASSVANRGPTQYF	TGTGCCAGCAGCGTAGCTAATCGGGGACCGACGCAGTATTTT
TRBJ2-7	NA	few	TRBV7-3	CASSPPDRYEQYF	TGTGCCAGCAGCCCTCCGGACCGATACGAGCAGTACTTC
TRBJ1-5	NA	many	TRBV3-1	CASSPSPLSNQPQHF	TGTGCCAGCAGCCCGTCCCCTTTAAGCAATCAGCCCCAGCATTTT
TRBJ2-5	TRBD1	few	TRBV6-4	CASSPNPGQGMETQYF	TGTGCCAGCAGTCCAAACCCGGGACAGGGCATGGAGACCCAGTACTTC
TRBJ2-1	NA	many	TRBV2	CASYSPGGTNEQFF	TGTGCCAGCTACAGTCCAGGGGGGACGAATGAGCAGTTCTTC
TRBJ2-5	TRBD2	few	TRBV9	CASSTRGLAGQETQYF	TGTGCCAGCAGCACCCGAGGGCTAGCGGGCCAAGAGACCCAGTACTTC
TRBJ2-5	NA	few	TRBV10-3	CAISDPTRVGETQYF	TGTGCCATCAGTGATCCGACCAGGGTCGGAGAGACCCAGTACTTC
TRBJ1-1	NA	NA	TRBV12-3/TRBV12-4	CASSFDTMNTEAFF	TGTGCCAGCAGTTTCGACACGATGAACACTGAAGCTTTCTTT
TRBJ1-4	NA	many	TRBV30	CAWSNGGAGEKLFF	TGTGCCTGGAGTAACGGGGGCGCGGGGGAAAAACTGTTTTTT
TRBJ1-5	TRBD1	many	TRBV10-3	CATTSGTDNQPQHF	TGTGCCACCACCTCCGGGACAGACAATCAGCCCCAGCATTTT
TRBJ2-1	TRBD1	many	TRBV27	CASSSIRGQGGINEQFF	TGTGCCAGCAGCTCAATTCGGGGACAGGGAGGAATCAATGAGCAGTTCTTC
TRBJ2-7	TRBD1	many	TRBV5-5	CASSLGDRRRAYEQYF	TGTGCCAGCAGCTTGGGGGACAGGAGGCGAGCCTACGAGCAGTACTTC
TRBJ1-1	TRBD1	NA	TRBV19	CASSKPGQMNTEAFF	TGTGCCAGTAGTAAACCGGGACAGATGAACACTGAAGCTTTCTTT
TRBJ2-3	TRBD1	NA	TRBV6-1	CASNNRGLGTDTQYF	TGTGCCAGCAATAACAGGGGGCTCGGCACAGATACGCAGTATTTT
TRBJ1-3	NA	many	TRBV12-3/TRBV12-4	CASSLADRHTIYF	TGTGCCAGCAGTTTAGCGGACCGGCACACCATATATTTT
TRBJ2-1	TRBD2	once	TRBV11-1	CTSSPPGLAGNEQFF	TGTACCAGCAGTCCACCGGGACTAGCGGGGAATGAGCAGTTCTTC
TRBJ2-5	NA	NA	TRBV6-2/TRBV6-3	CASSYDGLAETQYF	TGTGCCAGCAGTTACGACGGGCTCGCAGAGACCCAGTACTTC
TRBJ2-3	TRBD1	NA	TRBV6-2/TRBV6-3	CASSYSGTGPQDTQYF	TGTGCCAGCAGTTACTCCGGGACAGGGCCACAAGATACGCAGTATTTT
TRBJ2-5	NA	few	TRBV6-1	CASSPRRIQETQYF	TGTGCCAGCAGCCCCCGGAGGATCCAAGAGACCCAGTACTTC
TRBJ1-1	NA	many	TRBV12-3/TRBV12-4	CASSPLHISTEAFF	TGTGCCAGCAGTCCCCTTCACATATCCACTGAAGCTTTCTTT
TRBJ1-2	TRBD1	many	TRBV24-1	CATSDPGQAPVGYTF	TGTGCCACCAGTGATCCCGGACAGGCCCCCGTTGGCTACACCTTC
TRBJ1-6	TRBD1	few	TRBV11-2	CASSSRTGDSPLHF	TGTGCCAGCAGTTCCCGGACAGGGGATTCACCCCTCCACTTT
TRBJ2-1	TRBD1	few	TRBV10-3	CAITKTGTGGDEQFF	TGTGCCATCACCAAGACCGGGACAGGGGGCGATGAGCAGTTCTTC
TRBJ1-4	NA	few	TRBV12-3/TRBV12-4	CASSRRVSTNEKLFF	TGTGCCAGCAGTAGGAGGGTATCAACTAATGAAAAACTGTTTTTT
TRBJ2-3	TRBD2	NA	TRBV5-1	CASSSAGFSGGADTQYF	TGCGCCAGCAGCTCTGCCGGGTTTAGCGGGGGGGCAGATACGCAGTATTTT
TRBJ2-1	TRBD2	NA	TRBV12-3/TRBV12-4	CAGSTSGNEQFF	TGTGCCGGCAGCACTAGCGGCAATGAGCAGTTCTTC
TRBJ2-1	TRBD2	NA	TRBV2	CASSQKLGGSSYNEQFF	TGTGCCAGCAGTCAAAAGCTTGGCGGGAGCTCCTACAATGAGCAGTTCTTC
TRBJ2-1	TRBD1	many	TRBV20-1	CSAFPPGQGAGEQFF	TGCAGTGCTTTTCCCCCGGGACAGGGGGCGGGCGAGCAGTTCTTC
TRBJ2-3	NA	many	TRBV18	CASSPPAGNTDTQYF	TGTGCCAGCTCACCACCGGCCGGCAACACAGATACGCAGTATTTT
TRBJ1-2	NA	few	TRBV20-1	CSAPRSYGYTF	TGCAGTGCTCCAAGAAGTTATGGCTACACCTTC
TRBJ2-3	NA	NA	TRBV7-2	CASGLQGLATDTQYF	TGTGCCAGCGGACTACAGGGGCTCGCCACAGATACGCAGTATTTT
TRBJ2-7	TRBD2	few	TRBV12-3/TRBV12-4	CASSPTRLAHYEQYF	TGTGCCAGCAGTCCAACCCGACTAGCGCACTACGAGCAGTACTTC
TRBJ2-1	TRBD2	few	TRBV7-8	CASSLGPSGSGSSYNEQFF	TGTGCCAGCAGCTTAGGCCCTAGCGGGAGTGGGAGCTCCTACAATGAGCAGTTCTTC